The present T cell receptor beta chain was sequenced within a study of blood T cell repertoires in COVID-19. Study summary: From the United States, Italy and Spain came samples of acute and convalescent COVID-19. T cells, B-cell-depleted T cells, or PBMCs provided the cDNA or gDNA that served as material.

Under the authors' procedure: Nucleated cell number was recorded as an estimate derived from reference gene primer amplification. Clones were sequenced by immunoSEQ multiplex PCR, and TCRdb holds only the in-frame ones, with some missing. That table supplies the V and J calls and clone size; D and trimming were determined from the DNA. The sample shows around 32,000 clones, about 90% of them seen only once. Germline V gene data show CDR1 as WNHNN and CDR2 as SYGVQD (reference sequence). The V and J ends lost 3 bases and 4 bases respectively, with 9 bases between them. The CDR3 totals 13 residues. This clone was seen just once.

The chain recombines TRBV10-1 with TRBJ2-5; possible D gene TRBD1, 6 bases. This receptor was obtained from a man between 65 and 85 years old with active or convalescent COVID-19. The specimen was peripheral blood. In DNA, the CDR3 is TGCGCCAGCAGTGACTCCAGGGGAGAGACCCAGTACTTC. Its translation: CASSDSRGETQYF.